The T cell receptor beta chain described here comes from a study of blood T cell repertoires in COVID-19 (dated by TCRdb to the early 2020s). For the wider study: Collaborator samples came from the United States, Italy and Spain and covered acute and convalescent phases of COVID-19. The repertoires were released in a freely available public database intended as a resource for research on the immune response to SARS-CoV-2. The samples were drawn from the first 160 participants of the ongoing ImmuneRACE study and from 1,200 or so subjects provided by 6 global collaborators. Deeply sampled blood TCRbeta repertoires from subjects exposed to, actively infected with, or recovered from COVID-19 were included in the dataset. HLA class I and class II types, where available, came from metadata supplied by the sample provider rather than from assay-based typing. The prospective study material was composed of cDNA or gDNA derived from T cells, B-cell-depleted T cells, or PBMCs. Nearly every sample came with metadata listing a de-identified subject ID, COVID-19 status, age in years and sex. General findings and caveats noted by the study authors: Clinical and demographic metadata were provided uncurated, with the amount varying by source and participant.

TCRbeta CDR3 regions were amplified from genomic DNA using the immunoSEQ Assay, a bias-controlled multiplex PCR. As for the authors' bioinformatics: The number of nucleated cells in each sample was estimated from the amplification of reference gene primers within the assay. To quantify the absolute abundance of each unique TCRbeta CDR3 rearrangement, sequence reads were collapsed and filtered. For each sample, productive Simpson clonality was calculated as the square root of Simpson's diversity index across productive rearrangements. TCRdb took this table from immuneACCESS and kept in-frame rearrangements with V and J called. Such tables lack part of the clones; where checked against another copy, unresolved V genes explain under half of the gap, and the rest is unexplained. Clone size and the V and J calls come from that table; the DNA yielded D and trimming. A total of 250,000 to 400,000 clones appear in this sample, approximately 88% of them only once. Together, the top ten hold 5.2% of the sample.

Participants in the prospective study were enrolled through a virtual design, were aged about 18 to 90 years, and lived in under 25 United States geographic areas. Cohort assignment in the prospective study relied on participant-reported clinical history from a screening survey and a study questionnaire. For ImmuneRACE Cohort 3, a participant was defined as recovered based on two consecutive negative NP/OP PCR tests, clearance by a healthcare professional, or resolution of symptoms. Each participant in the prospective study had whole blood, serum and a nasopharyngeal or oropharyngeal swab collected by mobile phlebotomists. Prospective study participants could optionally give additional blood draws and questionnaires over an approximately 2-month period. Before DNA extraction, prospective study blood samples were shipped either frozen or at room temperature. To note about this clone: Its antigen remains unidentified. Base qualities were left out, and no much larger clone turns up one base away.

Per the germline V gene, SGHTA is the CDR1 and FQGNSA is the CDR2. After removal of 5 bases from V and 4 bases from J, the junction retains 10 bases not matched to a gene. Inclusive of the bounding cysteine and phenylalanine, the CDR3 is 16 residues long. Of all the DNA, just the CDR3 is kept, 48 bases in frame from base 1. This clonotype was obtained from a man in his sixties who had recovered from COVID-19. Sequencing was performed on PBMCs or T cells enriched from blood (not recorded which). The chain couples TRBV7-2 to TRBJ2-3; 9 junctional bases match TRBD2. The CDR3 region reads CASSPAPSGTADTQYF. The DNA sequence is as follows: TGTGCCAGCAGCCCGGCGCCTAGCGGGACCGCAGATACGCAGTATTTT.